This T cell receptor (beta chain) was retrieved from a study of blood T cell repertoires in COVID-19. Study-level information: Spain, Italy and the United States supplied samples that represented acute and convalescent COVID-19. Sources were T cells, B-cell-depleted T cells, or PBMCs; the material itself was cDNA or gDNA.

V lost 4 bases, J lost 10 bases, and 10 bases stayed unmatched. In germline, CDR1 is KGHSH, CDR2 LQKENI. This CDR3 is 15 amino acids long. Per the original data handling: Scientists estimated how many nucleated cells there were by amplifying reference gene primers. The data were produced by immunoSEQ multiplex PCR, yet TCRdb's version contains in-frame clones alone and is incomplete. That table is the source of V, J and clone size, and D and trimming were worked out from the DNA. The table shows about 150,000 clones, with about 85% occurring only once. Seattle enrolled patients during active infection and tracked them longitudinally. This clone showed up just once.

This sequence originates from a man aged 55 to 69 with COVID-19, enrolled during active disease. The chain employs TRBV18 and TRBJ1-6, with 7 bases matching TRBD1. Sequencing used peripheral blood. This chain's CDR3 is CASSLSGQRRSPLHF. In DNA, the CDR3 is TGTGCCAGCTCACTCTCGGGACAGCGAAGATCACCCCTCCACTTT.